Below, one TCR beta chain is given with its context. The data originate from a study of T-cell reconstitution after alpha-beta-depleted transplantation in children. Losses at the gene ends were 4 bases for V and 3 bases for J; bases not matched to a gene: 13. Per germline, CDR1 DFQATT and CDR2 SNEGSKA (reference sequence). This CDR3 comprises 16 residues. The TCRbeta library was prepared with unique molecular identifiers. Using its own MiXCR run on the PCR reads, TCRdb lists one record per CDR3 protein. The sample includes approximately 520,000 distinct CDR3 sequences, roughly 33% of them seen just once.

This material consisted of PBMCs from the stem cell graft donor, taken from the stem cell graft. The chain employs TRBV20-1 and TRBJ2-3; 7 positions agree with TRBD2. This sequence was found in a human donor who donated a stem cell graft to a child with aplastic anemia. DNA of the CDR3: TGCAGTGCTACCCCTCTCGAGGGGAGGGGAACAGATACGCAGTATTTT. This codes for CSATPLEGRGTDTQYF.